This T cell receptor beta chain was captured in a study of T cells of healthy individuals. Trimming left V 3 bases short and J 2 bases short, with 8 bases between. Germline-derived CDR1 and CDR2 are SQVTM and ANQGSEA. This CDR3 contains 12 residues. TCRdb re-called the 5' RACE reads with MiXCR, one entry per CDR3 protein. In the table there are 90,000 to 100,000 distinct CDR3 sequences, around 17% of which are singletons. The receptor comes from a human donor in good health. This rearrangement joins TRBV29-1 to TRBJ2-7; a possible D gene is TRBD1 (6 bases). CDR3 nucleotide sequence: TGCAGCGTTGAGACAGGCCCCTACGAGCAGTACTTC. Protein: CSVETGPYEQYF.